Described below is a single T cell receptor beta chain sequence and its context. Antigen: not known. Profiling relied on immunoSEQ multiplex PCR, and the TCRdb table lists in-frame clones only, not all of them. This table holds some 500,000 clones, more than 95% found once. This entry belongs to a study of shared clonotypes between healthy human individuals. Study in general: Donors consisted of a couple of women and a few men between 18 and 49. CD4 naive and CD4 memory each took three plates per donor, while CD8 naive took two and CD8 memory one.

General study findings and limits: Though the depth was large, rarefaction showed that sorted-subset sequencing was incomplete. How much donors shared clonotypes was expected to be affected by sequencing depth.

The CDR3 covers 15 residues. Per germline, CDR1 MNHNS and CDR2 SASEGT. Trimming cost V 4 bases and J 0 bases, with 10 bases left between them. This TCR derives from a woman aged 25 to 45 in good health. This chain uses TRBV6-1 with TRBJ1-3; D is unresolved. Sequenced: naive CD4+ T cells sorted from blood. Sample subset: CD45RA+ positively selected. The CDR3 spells CASSALGDSGNTIYF. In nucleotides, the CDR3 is TGTGCCAGCAGTGCCCTAGGAGACTCTGGAAACACCATATATTTT.